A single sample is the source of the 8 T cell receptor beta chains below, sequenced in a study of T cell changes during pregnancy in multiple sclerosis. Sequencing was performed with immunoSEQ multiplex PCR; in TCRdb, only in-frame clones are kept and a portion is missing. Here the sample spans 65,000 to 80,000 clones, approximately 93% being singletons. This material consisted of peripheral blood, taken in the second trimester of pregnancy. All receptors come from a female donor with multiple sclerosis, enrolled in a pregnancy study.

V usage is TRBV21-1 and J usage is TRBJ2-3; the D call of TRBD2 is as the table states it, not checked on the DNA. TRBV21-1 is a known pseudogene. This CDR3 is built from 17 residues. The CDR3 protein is CASTPRRTSGSTDTQYF. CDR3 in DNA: TGTGCCAGCACCCCACGCCGGACTAGCGGGAGCACAGATACGCAGTATTTT.

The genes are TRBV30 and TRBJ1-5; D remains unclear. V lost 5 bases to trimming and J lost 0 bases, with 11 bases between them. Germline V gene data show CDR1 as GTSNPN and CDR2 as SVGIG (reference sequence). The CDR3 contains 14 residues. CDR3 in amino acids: CAWGRSNSNQPQHF. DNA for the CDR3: TGTGCCTGGGGGCGAAGTAATAGCAATCAGCCCCAGCATTTT. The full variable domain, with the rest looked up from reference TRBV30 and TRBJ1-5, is SQTIHQWPATLVQPVGSPLSLECTVEGTSNPNLYWYRQAAGRGLQLLFYSVGIGQISSEVPQNLSASRPQDRQFILSSKKLLLSDSGFYLCAWGRSNSNQPQHFGDGTRLSIL.

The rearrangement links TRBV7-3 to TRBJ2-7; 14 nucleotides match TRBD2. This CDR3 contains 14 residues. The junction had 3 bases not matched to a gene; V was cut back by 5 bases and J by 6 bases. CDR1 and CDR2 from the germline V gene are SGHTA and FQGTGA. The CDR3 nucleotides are TGTGCCAGCAGCCCCGGACTAGCGGGGGGCGAGCAGTACTTC. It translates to CASSPGLAGGEQYF.

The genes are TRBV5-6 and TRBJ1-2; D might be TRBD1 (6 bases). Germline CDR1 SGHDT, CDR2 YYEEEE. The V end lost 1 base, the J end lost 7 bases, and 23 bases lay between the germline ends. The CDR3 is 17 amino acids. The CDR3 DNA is TGTGCCAGCAGCTTGAGGGGGGGGCCCGAAGTATCGGGTGGCTACACCTTC. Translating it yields CASSLRGGPEVSGGYTF.

The CDR3 region has the DNA TGTGCTAGTGGTTCCCTAGGGGGTGGCTACACCTTC. Its protein product is CASGSLGGGYTF. V gene TRBV12-5 combines with J gene TRBJ1-2, with D tentatively TRBD1 (6 bases). V was cut by 4 bases and J by 7 bases, with 10 bases left in between. CDR3 length: 12 residues. Germline V CDR1 and CDR2: LGHNT, FRNRAP.

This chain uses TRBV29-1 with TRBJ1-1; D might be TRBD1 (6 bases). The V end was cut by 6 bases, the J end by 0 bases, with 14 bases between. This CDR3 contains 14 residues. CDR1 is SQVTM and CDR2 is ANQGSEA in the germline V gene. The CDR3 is CSVVIRGLNTEAFF. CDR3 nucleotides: TGCAGCGTGGTAATCAGGGGATTGAACACTGAAGCTTTCTTT.

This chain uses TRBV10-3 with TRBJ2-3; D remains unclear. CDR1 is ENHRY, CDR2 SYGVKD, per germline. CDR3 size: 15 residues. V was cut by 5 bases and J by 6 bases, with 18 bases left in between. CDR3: CAISLLNRIADTQYF. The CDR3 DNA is TGTGCCATCAGTCTACTCAATAGAATCGCTGATACGCAGTATTTT.

The CDR3 sequence is CASSLRTDGNTIYF. The CDR3 DNA reads TGTGCCAGTAGTCTCCGGACAGATGGAAACACCATATATTTT. The chain is built from TRBV19 and TRBJ1-3, with a tentative D call TRBD1 (6 bases). This CDR3 has 14 amino acids. The germline V gene has CDR1 LNHDA and CDR2 SQIVND (reference sequence). V was pared by 5 bases and J by 3 bases, with 11 bases between.